These 24 T cell receptor beta chains originate from one sample sequenced in a study of shared clonotypes between healthy human individuals. The repertoire was sequenced with immunoSEQ multiplex PCR; TCRdb's copy has only in-frame clones and lacks some. This table has 2,500,000 or so clones, over 85% appearing once. Sequenced input: naive CD4+ T cells sorted from blood. Sample subset: CD45RA+ positively selected. These receptor sequences come from a man aged 18-30 years in good health.

Comment on this clone: This same CDR3 is encoded by further DNA sequences in the sample. The chain couples TRBV9 to TRBJ2-2; TRBD1 or TRBD2 may be the D gene (5 bases each). The germline V gene has CDR1 SGDLS and CDR2 YYNGEE. With 0 bases removed from V and 4 bases from J, the gap between germline ends came to 7 bases. This CDR3 contains 14 residues. Written as DNA, the CDR3 is TGTGCCAGCAGCGTAGGAGGGACCACCGGGGAGCTGTTTTTT. Amino acids: CASSVGGTTGELFF.

CDR3 DNA sequence: TGTGCCAGCAGATTCCGGGACGGTCCTTACGAGCAGTACTTC. The encoded protein is CASRFRDGPYEQYF. This chain connects TRBV2 to TRBJ2-7; either TRBD1 or TRBD2 may supply D (5 bases each). CDR1 and CDR2 (germline): SNHLY, FYNNEI. Trimming cost V 6 bases and J 4 bases, with 16 bases left between them. The CDR3 is 14 amino acids.

The chain is built from TRBV7-9 and TRBJ2-7, with TRBD1 identical over 8 bases. J lost 2 bases, V lost 4 bases, and 10 bases had no gene match. The CDR3 loop spans 16 amino acids. Germline CDR1 SEHNR, CDR2 FQNEAQ (reference sequence). This CDR3 reads CASSSGRQGRAYEQYF. As DNA, the CDR3 is TGTGCCAGCAGCTCAGGAAGACAGGGGCGAGCCTACGAGCAGTACTTC.

Details on this clone: The sample holds other DNA sequences that translate to the same CDR3. V is TRBV27 and J is TRBJ2-1; D tentatively reads TRBD1 or TRBD2 (5 bases each). The CDR3 totals 12 residues. Germline CDR1 is MNHEY and CDR2 is SMNVEV (reference sequence). The V and J ends lost 3 bases and 9 bases respectively, with 9 bases between them. For the CDR3, the DNA is TGTGCCAGCAGTTTGTGGGGGAGTGAGCAGTTCTTC. It codes for CASSLWGSEQFF.

The chain has TRBV6-1 and TRBJ2-2, with unresolved D. CDR3 length equals 12 residues. Germline lookup yields CDR1 MNHNS and CDR2 SASEGT. The ends were cut back, 3 bases at V and 2 bases at J, with 1 base in the middle. The CDR3 reads CASSDNTGELFF. Written as DNA, the CDR3 is TGTGCCAGCAGTGATAACACCGGGGAGCTGTTTTTT.

The chain uses TRBV10-2 and TRBJ1-1; D might be TRBD1 (6 bases). Trimming pared 2 bases from V and 3 bases from J, leaving 16 bases between. Germline V gene data show CDR1 as WSHSY and CDR2 as SAAADI. The CDR3 runs 16 residues. The CDR3 sequence is CASSELNRGADTEAFF. The CDR3 bases are TGCGCCAGCAGTGAGCTGAATAGGGGGGCTGACACTGAAGCTTTCTTT.

The chain couples TRBV2 to TRBJ2-4, with D possibly being TRBD1 (6 bases). This CDR3 has 12 amino acids. Trimming took 7 bases from V and 13 from J, leaving 17 bases between them. Germline V CDR1 and CDR2: SNHLY, FYNNEI. CDR3 sequence (DNA): TGTGCCAGCAATATGAAGTGGGACAAGCAGTACTTC. Encoded protein: CASNMKWDKQYF.

About this clone itself: A read error may produce the germline difference seen at one junction end. V usage is TRBV5-4 and J usage is TRBJ2-1; 9 nucleotides agree with TRBD2. CDR1 and CDR2 from the germline V gene are SGHNT and YYREEE (reference sequence). The CDR3 is made up of 14 amino acids. The CDR3 loop is CASRPSAGGNEQFF. In DNA, the CDR3 is TGCGCCAGCAGACCCTCAGCGGGGGGCAATGAGCAGTTCTTC. Complete variable domain (other parts from reference TRBV5-4 and TRBJ2-1): ETGVTQSPTHLIKTRGQQVTLRCSSQSGHNTVSWYQQALGQGPQFIFQYYREEENGRGNFPPRFSGLQFPNYSSELNVNALELDDSALYLCASRPSAGGNEQFFGPGTRLTVL.

This chain links TRBV11-2 with TRBJ1-1; 8 bases map to TRBD1. Germline V gene sequence: CDR1 SGHAT, CDR2 FQNNGV. The V gene end was trimmed by 5 bases and the J gene end by 7 bases; junction bases not matched to a gene: 12. The CDR3 sequence is 15 residues long. CDR3: CASSKRQGAVIEAFF. As DNA, the CDR3 is TGTGCCAGCAGCAAAAGGCAGGGGGCGGTCATTGAAGCTTTCTTT.

The V and J genes are TRBV18 and TRBJ1-4; 8 nucleotides align to TRBD1. Germline V gene lookup returns CDR1 KGHSH and CDR2 LQKENI. The CDR3 covers 15 residues. J gave up 6 bases and V 4 bases, and 7 bases lay outside the gene matches. In DNA, the CDR3 is TGTGCCAGCTCACTCGCCGGGACAGGAGATGAAAAACTGTTTTTT. Amino acid sequence: CASSLAGTGDEKLFF. Drawing the rest from reference TRBV18 and TRBJ1-4, the complete variable domain is NAGVMQNPRHLVRRRGQEARLRCSPMKGHSHVYWYRQLPEEGLKFMVYLQKENIIDESGMPKERFSAEFPKEGPSILRIQQVVRGDSAAYFCASSLAGTGDEKLFFGSGTQLSVL.

The chain recombines TRBV10-3 with TRBJ2-3; 8 positions agree with TRBD1. The CDR3 consists of 15 residues. CDR1 is ENHRY, CDR2 SYGVKD, per germline. V shed 4 bases and J 1 base; nucleotides not matched to a gene: 4. The CDR3 DNA sequence: TGTGCCATCAGTGGACTACAGGGGGGCACAGATACGCAGTATTTT. Its translation is CAISGLQGGTDTQYF.

The rearrangement links TRBV9 to TRBJ2-2, with 7 bases that match TRBD1. CDR3 length: 14 amino acids. Germline CDR1 is SGDLS and CDR2 is YYNGEE. The ends lost 3 bases at V and 5 bases at J; junction bases unmatched: 4. The CDR3: CASSGQGFTGELFF. The CDR3 DNA reads TGTGCCAGCAGCGGACAGGGCTTTACCGGGGAGCTGTTTTTT.

The chain couples TRBV6-1 to TRBJ2-7, with D perhaps matching TRBD1 or TRBD2 (5 bases each). CDR3 length: 14 amino acids. Germline values: CDR1 MNHNS, CDR2 SASEGT. V was shortened by 4 bases and J by 0 bases, with 10 bases between the two germline ends. CDR3 in amino acids: CASSGAGTSYEQYF. The CDR3 region has the DNA TGTGCCAGCAGTGGGGCCGGGACCTCCTACGAGCAGTACTTC.

The chain is built from TRBV6-5 and TRBJ2-5, with 8 nucleotides matching TRBD2. The J segment lost 1 base and the V segment lost 1 base, leaving 2 bases of the junction unmatched. The CDR3 has 15 amino acids. Germline V gene lookup returns CDR1 MNHEY and CDR2 SVGAGI. The CDR3 reads CASSYFTSGQETQYF. CDR3 nucleotide sequence: TGTGCCAGCAGTTACTTTACTAGCGGCCAAGAGACCCAGTACTTC.

The rearrangement uses TRBV6-5 and TRBJ1-2; 8 bases align to TRBD1. The CDR3 has 15 residues. Trimming took 5 bases from V and 4 from J; bases not matched to a gene: 9. Germline CDR1 MNHEY, CDR2 SVGAGI. CDR3 region: CASSGPSGGSYGYTF. CDR3 DNA sequence: TGTGCCAGCAGTGGTCCTTCAGGGGGCAGCTATGGCTACACCTTC.

The table lists this clone with a count of one. The rearrangement uses TRBV7-9 and TRBJ2-3; D remains ambiguous. CDR3 length: 15 amino acids. Germline values: CDR1 SEHNR, CDR2 FQNEAQ (reference sequence). V was pared by 5 bases and J by 1 base, with 13 bases between. The CDR3 DNA is TGTGCCAGCAGCCCCTTAGGCGACGGCACAGATACGCAGTATTTT. Encoded protein: CASSPLGDGTDTQYF. The entire variable domain, with the rest obtained from reference TRBV7-9 and TRBJ2-3, is as follows: DTGVSQNPRHKITKRGQNVTFRCDPISEHNRLYWYRQTLGQGPEFLTYFQNEAQLEKSRLLSDRFSAERPKGSFSTLEIQRTEQGDSAMYLCASSPLGDGTDTQYFGPGTRLTVL.

The sample holds a few counts of this clone. The chain recombines TRBV4-1 with TRBJ1-4; D call uncertain. CDR1 is MGHRA, CDR2 YSYEKL, per germline. This CDR3 has 14 residues. V lost 9 bases, J lost 0 bases, and 11 bases lay in between. CDR3 amino acids: CASRSAATNEKLFF. In nucleotides, the CDR3 is TGCGCCAGTAGATCTGCTGCAACTAATGAAAAACTGTTTTTT.

The chain is built from TRBV18 and TRBJ2-2, with TRBD1 matching 11 bases. The CDR3 totals 18 residues. V gave up 3 bases and J gave up 1 base; unmatched junction bases: 7. Germline CDR1 KGHSH, CDR2 LQKENI. The CDR3 DNA follows: TGTGCCAGCTCACCTTGGACCGGGACAGGGGGGAACACCGGGGAGCTGTTTTTT. Translating it yields CASSPWTGTGGNTGELFF.

CDR3 residues: CASRPSGTPQETQYF. As DNA, the CDR3 is TGTGCCAGCAGACCATCCGGGACACCGCAAGAGACCCAGTACTTC. V gene TRBV7-3 combines with J gene TRBJ2-5; D perhaps matches TRBD1 (6 bases). Germline assignment: CDR1 SGHTA and CDR2 FQGTGA. The CDR3 covers 15 residues. The V and J ends lost 6 bases and 2 bases respectively, with 16 bases between them.

The chain has TRBV5-1 and TRBJ1-2, with 7 bases lining up with TRBD1. Looked up from germline, CDR1 is SGHRS and CDR2 is YFSETQ. This CDR3 has 15 residues. With V trimmed by 7 bases and J by 0 bases, 9 bases remained unmatched. The CDR3 DNA sequence: TGCGCCAGCCGTGACCAGACAGGGCCTAACTATGGCTACACCTTC. This encodes CASRDQTGPNYGYTF.

This chain connects TRBV6-9 to TRBJ1-3, with D unresolved. V was trimmed by 5 bases and J by 1 base, leaving 12 bases between them. The CDR3 sequence is 15 residues long. Germline CDR1 and CDR2: MNHGY and SVAAGI. The CDR3 protein is CASSRTHRSGNTIYF. The CDR3 nucleotides read TGTGCCAGCAGTAGAACACACAGATCTGGAAACACCATATATTTT.

The chain recombines TRBV19 with TRBJ2-5; the D call may be TRBD1 or TRBD2 (6 bases each). The CDR3 runs 15 residues. V lost 5 bases to trimming and J lost 3 bases, with 16 bases between them. CDR1 LNHDA and CDR2 SQIVND come from the germline V gene (reference sequence). The CDR3 protein is CASSFLGGGEETQYF. In nucleotides, the CDR3 is TGTGCCAGTAGTTTCCTCGGAGGGGGAGAAGAGACCCAGTACTTC.

The chain joins TRBV25-1 to TRBJ1-2; D possibly corresponds to TRBD1 (5 bases). Germline assignment: CDR1 MGHDK and CDR2 SYGVNS. Trimming pared 1 base from V and 1 base from J, leaving 10 bases between. The CDR3 length is 15 residues. In DNA form, the CDR3 reads TGTGCCAGCAGTGAATTTAGGGGCGGTAACTATGGCTACACCTTC. This codes for CASSEFRGGNYGYTF.

The CDR3: CASKLTGVAGELFF. The DNA of the CDR3 is TGTGCCAGCAAACTTACAGGGGTAGCCGGGGAGCTGTTTTTT. J is TRBJ2-2 and V is TRBV2; the match to TRBD1 covers 7 bases. Trimming removed 7 bases from V and 6 bases from J; junction bases left unmatched: 8. Germline V gene data show CDR1 as SNHLY and CDR2 as FYNNEI. The CDR3 is 14 residues long. The complete variable domain, with remaining parts taken from reference TRBV2 and TRBJ2-2, reads EPEVTQTPSHQVTQMGQEVILRCVPISNHLYFYWYRQILGQKVEFLVSFYNNEISEKSEIFDDQFSVERPDGSNFTLKIRSTKLEDSAMYFCASKLTGVAGELFFGEGSRLTVL.